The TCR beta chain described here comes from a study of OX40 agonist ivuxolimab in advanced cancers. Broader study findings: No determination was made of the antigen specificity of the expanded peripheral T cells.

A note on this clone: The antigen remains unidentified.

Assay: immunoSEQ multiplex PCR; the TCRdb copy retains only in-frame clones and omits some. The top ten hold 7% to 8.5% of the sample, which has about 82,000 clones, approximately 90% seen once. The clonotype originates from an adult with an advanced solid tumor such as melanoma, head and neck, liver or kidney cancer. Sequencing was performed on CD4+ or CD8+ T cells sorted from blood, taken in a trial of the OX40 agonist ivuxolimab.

The CDR3 DNA is TGCAGCGTTGAAGGGCAGCAGAACACTGAAGCTTTCTTT. This gives the protein CSVEGQQNTEAFF. V and J are TRBV29-1 and TRBJ1-1, with D unresolved. This CDR3 is built from 13 residues. V was shortened by 1 base and J by 1 base, with 7 bases between the two germline ends. Germline V gene data show CDR1 as SQVTM and CDR2 as ANQGSEA.